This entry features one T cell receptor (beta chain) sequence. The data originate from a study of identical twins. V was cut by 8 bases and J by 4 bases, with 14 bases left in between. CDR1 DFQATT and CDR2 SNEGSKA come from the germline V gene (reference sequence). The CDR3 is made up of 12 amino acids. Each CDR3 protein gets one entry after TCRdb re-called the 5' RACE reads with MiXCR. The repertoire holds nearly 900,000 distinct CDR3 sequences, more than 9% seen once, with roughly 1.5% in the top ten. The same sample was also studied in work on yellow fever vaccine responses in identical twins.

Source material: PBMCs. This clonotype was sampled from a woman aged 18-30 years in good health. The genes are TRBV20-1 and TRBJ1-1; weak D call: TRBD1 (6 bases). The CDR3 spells CSTTGGLTEAFF. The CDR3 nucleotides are TGCAGTACTACTGGGGGCCTCACTGAAGCTTTCTTT.